The 32 T cell receptor beta chains in this list originate from one sample, sequenced in a study of T cell repertoires in cytomegalovirus infection. TCRdb redid the calling of the reads with MiXCR, one entry per CDR3 protein. In the table there are around 630,000 distinct CDR3 sequences, 20% to 30% of which are singletons. The sequenced sample was CD8+ T cells from PBMCs. The receptors stem from a human donor in good health (CMV status not recorded). Some clones in this sample may be carry-over from other donors' samples.

In this sample, this clonotype turned up a few times. The V and J genes are TRBV19 and TRBJ2-2, with no clear D. CDR1 and CDR2 from the germline V gene are LNHDA and SQIVND (reference sequence). Deletions cut 9 bases from V and 6 bases from J, with 14 bases between. The CDR3 is made up of 13 amino acids. CDR3 DNA: TGTGCCAGCCCCGCAGTGCGTCCCGGGGAGCTGTTTTTT. It is translated as CASPAVRPGELFF. The full variable domain, with the rest looked up from reference TRBV19 and TRBJ2-2, is DGGITQSPKYLFRKEGQNVTLSCEQNLNHDAMYWYRQDPGQGLRLIYYSQIVNDFQKGDIAEGYSVSREKKESFPLTVTSAQKNPTAFYLCASPAVRPGELFFGEGSRLTVL.

This clonotype was recorded at least ten times. This chain connects TRBV28 to TRBJ2-3; D is undetermined. V dropped 2 bases and J dropped 1 base, with 10 bases sitting between them. The CDR3 covers 15 residues. In germline, CDR1 is MDHEN, CDR2 SYDVKM. CDR3 nucleotides: TGTGCCAGCAGTTTAGATGTCGCTGGCACAGATACGCAGTATTTT. It codes for CASSLDVAGTDTQYF.

This clonotype was counted a few times. The chain employs TRBV20-1 and TRBJ2-5; possibly TRBD1 or TRBD2 for D (5 bases each). This CDR3 spans 15 amino acids. CDR1 DFQATT and CDR2 SNEGSKA come from the germline V gene (reference sequence). Trimming took off 1 base at V and 2 bases at J, with 14 bases between the two ends. Here the CDR3 DNA reads TGCAGTGCTAGAGGTCCTGAGGGGCGACAAGAGACCCAGTACTTC. Translated: CSARGPEGRQETQYF.

This chain connects TRBV13 to TRBJ2-1; TRBD2 agrees at 11 bases. The CDR3 runs to 14 residues. The trim removed 4 bases at V and 12 bases at J, leaving 8 bases unmatched. Germline CDR1 reads PRHDT; CDR2 reads FYEKMQ (reference sequence). The CDR3, as DNA: TGTGCCAGCAGCTCCCCGACTAGCGGGGATGGGCAGTTCTTC. Translated, it gives CASSSPTSGDGQFF.

This clonotype was observed many times. This rearrangement joins TRBV5-6 to TRBJ2-3, with TRBD2 as a possible D gene (6 bases). Germline assignment: CDR1 SGHDT and CDR2 YYEEEE. With 4 bases removed from V and 0 bases from J, the gap between germline ends came to 12 bases. This CDR3 contains 15 residues. CDR3 in amino acids: CASSPGLASTDTQYF. The CDR3 region has the DNA TGTGCCAGCAGCCCGGGACTTGCTAGCACAGATACGCAGTATTTT.

The chain recombines TRBV6-6 with TRBJ1-2, with D possibly being TRBD1 (5 bases). Germline loops: CDR1 MNHNY, CDR2 SVGAGI (reference sequence). The CDR3 consists of 14 residues. V gave up 1 base and J gave up 4 bases, with 10 bases separating them. CDR3 protein: CASSYFATVYGYTF. DNA of the CDR3: TGTGCCAGCAGTTACTTCGCGACAGTCTATGGCTACACCTTC.

This clonotype appeared many times. This chain links TRBV12-3 or TRBV12-4 with TRBJ1-1; D is undetermined. The CDR3 totals 15 residues. The V end was cut by 7 bases, the J end by 5 bases, with 20 bases between. The CDR3 reads CASISPKTLGTEAFF. CDR3 DNA sequence: TGTGCCAGCATCTCCCCGAAAACTTTGGGGACTGAAGCTTTCTTT.

This clonotype came up many times. The genes are TRBV6-5 and TRBJ2-5; maybe TRBD1 (5 bases). Trimming removed 0 bases at V and 5 bases at J, with 13 bases between. This CDR3 contains 15 residues. Germline V gives CDR1 MNHEY, CDR2 SVGAGI. For the CDR3, the DNA is TGTGCCAGCAGTTACTCGGTTGGGGCGGCGGAGACCCAGTACTTC. Translation: CASSYSVGAAETQYF.

The rearrangement uses TRBV4-1 and TRBJ2-1; 11 positions agree with TRBD2. CDR1 is MGHRA and CDR2 is YSYEKL in the germline V gene. CDR3 size: 16 residues. Trimming cost V 0 bases and J 3 bases; bases outside gene matches: 1. CDR3 protein: CASSQETSGGYNEQFF. For the CDR3, the DNA is TGCGCCAGCAGCCAAGAAACTAGCGGGGGCTACAATGAGCAGTTCTTC.

CDR3 sequence: CASSGIRRNEQFF. The DNA for the CDR3 is TGTGCCAGCAGCGGGATTCGCCGCAATGAGCAGTTCTTC. The chain combines TRBV12-3 or TRBV12-4 with TRBJ2-1; tentative D call: TRBD2 (5 bases). This CDR3 comprises 13 residues. V was shortened by 6 bases and J by 6 bases, with 12 bases between the two germline ends.

This clonotype was recorded at least ten times. The chain employs TRBV6-6 and TRBJ2-2; TRBD1 might be the D (5 bases). CDR3 length: 16 residues. Between the trimmed V and J ends, which lost 0 bases and 0 bases, there was a span of 8 bases. Germline V gene lookup returns CDR1 MNHNY and CDR2 SVGAGI (reference sequence). CDR3 bases: TGTGCCAGCAGTTACTCGCAGGGCCCGAACACCGGGGAGCTGTTTTTT. It specifies CASSYSQGPNTGELFF.

The J gene is TRBJ1-3, the V gene TRBV28, with no clear D. Germline V gene lookup returns CDR1 MDHEN and CDR2 SYDVKM. This CDR3 is 15 amino acids long. V was trimmed by 2 bases and J by 2 bases, leaving 10 bases between them. The CDR3 region is CASSLEWLPGNTIYF. DNA for the CDR3: TGTGCCAGCAGTTTAGAATGGCTACCTGGAAACACCATATATTTT.

To note about this clonotype: A read error may explain this, as a much larger clone is one base away. The rearrangement links TRBV28 to TRBJ1-5; 10 bases match TRBD1. J gave up 0 bases and V 6 bases, and 14 bases lay outside the gene matches. Germline-derived CDR1 and CDR2 are MDHEN and SYDVKM. CDR3 length equals 19 residues. CDR3 DNA sequence: TGTGCCAGCAGCTCCCCCTGGGACAGGGGTTTTTATAGCAATCAGCCCCAGCATTTT. The encoded protein is CASSSPWDRGFYSNQPQHF.

This clonotype was seen only a few times. The CDR3 sequence is CSVEGRVNYGYTF. The CDR3 DNA follows: TGCAGCGTTGAGGGCAGGGTTAACTATGGCTACACCTTC. The J gene is TRBJ1-2, the V gene TRBV29-1, with D perhaps matching TRBD1 (5 bases). The CDR3 runs to 13 residues. Germline CDR1 reads SQVTM; CDR2 reads ANQGSEA. V lost 3 bases, J lost 1 base, and 9 bases lay in between.

This clonotype was seen ten or more times. The chain is built from TRBV6-5 and TRBJ2-5, with TRBD1 matching over 8 bases. CDR1 MNHEY and CDR2 SVGAGI come from the germline V gene. Trimming cost V 1 base and J 4 bases; bases outside gene matches: 11. This CDR3 spans 17 amino acids. CDR3 sequence (DNA): TGTGCCAGCAGTTACTTCAGCGCGCAGGGGGCCGTAGAGACCCAGTACTTC. This codes for CASSYFSAQGAVETQYF.

The chain couples TRBV7-9 to TRBJ1-4, with TRBD1 as a possible D gene (5 bases). The CDR3 extends over 15 amino acids. Germline values: CDR1 SEHNR, CDR2 FQNEAQ (reference sequence). Deletions cut 0 bases from V and 7 bases from J, with 12 bases between. The DNA for the CDR3 is TGTGCCAGCAGCTTAGCAAGCAGGGCGGGTGAAAAACTGTTTTTT. Protein: CASSLASRAGEKLFF. Drawing the rest from reference TRBV7-9 and TRBJ1-4, the complete variable domain is DTGVSQNPRHKITKRGQNVTFRCDPISEHNRLYWYRQTLGQGPEFLTYFQNEAQLEKSRLLSDRFSAERPKGSFSTLEIQRTEQGDSAMYLCASSLASRAGEKLFFGSGTQLSVL.

This clonotype came up a few times. The CDR3 reads CASSSGTGATEAFF. The CDR3 coding sequence is TGTGCCAGTAGCTCAGGGACAGGGGCCACTGAAGCTTTCTTT. The rearrangement uses TRBV19 and TRBJ1-1; 10 bases are a match to TRBD1. The CDR3 length is 14 residues. Germline V gene data show CDR1 as LNHDA and CDR2 as SQIVND (reference sequence). J gave up 4 bases and V 6 bases, and 5 bases lay outside the gene matches.

The chain uses TRBV14 and TRBJ2-1, with TRBD2 matching over 7 bases. In germline, CDR1 is SGHDN, CDR2 FVKESK. J was trimmed by 4 bases and V by 4 bases; bases with no gene match: 7. The CDR3 is 15 residues long. The DNA of the CDR3 is TGTGCCAGCAGCCCTAGAGCGGGGACGTACAATGAGCAGTTCTTC. It translates to CASSPRAGTYNEQFF.

This clonotype was picked up many times. This sequence joins TRBV6-6 and TRBJ2-3; TRBD2 aligns across 9 bases. Germline-derived CDR1 and CDR2 are MNHNY and SVGAGI (reference sequence). CDR3 size: 18 residues. Trimming took 7 bases from V and 0 from J; bases not matched to a gene: 14. DNA of the CDR3: TGTGCCAGCACCCACGGCGGGTCTAGCGGGGATAGCACAGATACGCAGTATTTT. Translated, it gives CASTHGGSSGDSTDTQYF.

This clonotype was seen many times. The rearrangement joins TRBV6-5 to TRBJ2-5; TRBD1 aligns across 7 bases. The CDR3 totals 15 residues. Germline assignment: CDR1 MNHEY and CDR2 SVGAGI. Trimming took 2 bases from V and 0 from J; bases not matched to a gene: 3. CDR3 sequence: CASSYLGQHQETQYF. CDR3 in DNA: TGTGCCAGCAGTTACCTGGGACAGCACCAAGAGACCCAGTACTTC.

This clonotype was counted a few times. The V gene is TRBV14, the J gene TRBJ1-6, with D perhaps TRBD1 (6 bases). The germline V gene has CDR1 SGHDN and CDR2 FVKESK. The CDR3 extends over 15 amino acids. The V and J ends lost 6 bases and 5 bases respectively, with 14 bases between them. The CDR3 loop reads CASSPPGANNSPLHF. The CDR3 bases are TGTGCCAGCAGTCCCCCGGGGGCGAATAATTCACCCCTCCACTTT.

The chain is built from TRBV7-3 and TRBJ2-5; 9 nucleotides align to TRBD2. V was pared by 1 base and J by 4 bases, with 7 bases of the junction left unmatched. This CDR3 has 16 amino acids. Germline CDR1 is SGHTA and CDR2 is FQGTGA. The CDR3 protein is CASSLIGGGARETQYF. The CDR3, as DNA: TGTGCCAGCAGCTTAATCGGCGGGGGGGCTAGAGAGACCCAGTACTTC. The full variable domain, in which reference TRBV7-3 and TRBJ2-5 provide the parts outside the CDR3, is GAGVSQTPSNKVTEKGKYVELRCDPISGHTALYWYRQSLGQGPEFLIYFQGTGAADDSGLPNDRFFAVRPEGSVSTLKIQRTERGDSAVYLCASSLIGGGARETQYFGPGTRLLVL.

The table lists this clonotype with many counts. The CDR3 nucleotides are TGTGCCAGCAGCTTGGGAACTAGAACCTACAATGAGCAGTTCTTC. Encoded protein: CASSLGTRTYNEQFF. V is TRBV5-5 and J is TRBJ2-1, with D possibly being TRBD2 (5 bases). Per germline, CDR1 SGHKS and CDR2 YYEKEE (reference sequence). Trimming pared 0 bases from V and 2 bases from J, leaving 9 bases between. CDR3 length: 15 amino acids.

Comment on this clonotype: A much more abundant neighbour one base away suggests this may be a read error. This chain connects TRBV27 to TRBJ2-5; 9 bases are a match to TRBD1. The CDR3 is 14 amino acids. Trimming took 10 bases from V and 5 from J; bases not matched to a gene: 11. Germline V gene sequence: CDR1 MNHEY, CDR2 SMNVEV (reference sequence). The CDR3 nucleotides read TGTGCCAACACTCTGACAGGGGGAGACGAGACCCAGTACTTC. Amino acids: CANTLTGGDETQYF.

This clonotype was counted between two and nine times. J is TRBJ2-7 and V is TRBV13, with a possible D match to TRBD1 (5 bases). CDR1 and CDR2 (germline): PRHDT, FYEKMQ (reference sequence). V lost 3 bases to trimming and J lost 5 bases, with 11 bases between them. There are 13 residues in the CDR3. This CDR3 is CASSFKQENEQYV. CDR3 nucleotide sequence: TGTGCCAGCAGCTTCAAACAGGAGAACGAGCAGTACGTC.

This clonotype was counted between two and nine times. This sequence joins TRBV4-1 and TRBJ2-1, with 10 bases that match TRBD2. This CDR3 region has 17 residues. From germline, CDR1 is MGHRA and CDR2 YSYEKL. V dropped 0 bases and J dropped 6; count of bases not matched to a gene: 8. CDR3 in amino acids: CASSQDWQRGGRNEQFF. The DNA for the CDR3 is TGCGCCAGCAGCCAAGATTGGCAGCGGGGGGGCCGCAATGAGCAGTTCTTC.

This chain joins TRBV29-1 and TRBJ2-7; 7 bases line up with TRBD1. Germline CDR1 and CDR2: SQVTM and ANQGSEA. There are 13 residues in the CDR3. The V segment lost 6 bases and the J segment 3 bases; nucleotides outside the gene matches: 8. DNA for the CDR3: TGCAGCGTCTGGACAGGACGAGGCTACGAGCAGTACTTC. Translating it yields CSVWTGRGYEQYF.

This clonotype was observed at least ten times. Since a much larger clone is just one base distant, this may be a read error. The CDR3 spells CASSPQKTQYF. CDR3 bases: TGTGCCAGCAGCCCTCAAAAGACCCAGTACTTC. The chain combines TRBV7-8 with TRBJ2-5; unclear D gene. Germline CDR1 and CDR2: SGHVS and FQNEAQ. Trimming stripped 5 bases from V and 6 bases from J, with 7 bases between. The CDR3 runs 11 residues. Supplemented by reference TRBV7-8 and TRBJ2-5, the full variable domain reads GAGVSQSPRYKVAKRGQDVALRCDPISGHVSLFWYQQALGQGPEFLTYFQNEAQLDKSGLPSDRFFAERPEGSVSTLKIQRTQQEDSAVYLCASSPQKTQYFGPGTRLLVL.

This clonotype was recorded at least ten times. The rearrangement links TRBV29-1 to TRBJ1-3; no firm D call. The length of the CDR3 is 11 residues. V lost 2 bases and J 4 bases, leaving 3 bases between the germline ends. Germline CDR1 and CDR2: SQVTM and ANQGSEA. The CDR3 loop is CSVESGNTIYF. DNA of the CDR3: TGCAGCGTTGAATCGGGAAACACCATATATTTT.

A few counts support this clonotype. The chain combines TRBV7-8 with TRBJ1-2; the D is unclear. The CDR3 extends over 14 amino acids. Trimming took 0 bases from V and 2 from J, leaving 7 bases between them. CDR1 SGHVS and CDR2 FQNEAQ come from the germline V gene. The CDR3 reads CASSLARGNYGYTF. CDR3 DNA sequence: TGTGCCAGCAGCTTAGCGCGAGGGAACTATGGCTACACCTTC.

This clonotype showed up just a few times. The V call is TRBV6-5, the J call TRBJ2-3; D may be TRBD2 (5 bases). Per the germline V gene, CDR1 is MNHEY and CDR2 is SVGAGI. This CDR3 spans 13 amino acids. V was trimmed by 7 bases and J by 0 bases, leaving 8 bases between them. This chain's CDR3 is CASTRGSTDTQYF. CDR3 coding DNA: TGTGCCAGCACTCGGGGAAGCACAGATACGCAGTATTTT.

This clonotype appeared a few times. This rearrangement joins TRBV6-5 to TRBJ1-6, with D unresolved. Germline CDR1 is MNHEY and CDR2 is SVGAGI. Trimming left V 6 bases short and J 7 bases short, with 16 bases between. CDR3 size: 15 residues. As DNA, the CDR3 is TGTGCCAGCAGCCGGCCGGTCCCCGCAAATTCACCCCTCCACTTT. This gives the protein CASSRPVPANSPLHF.